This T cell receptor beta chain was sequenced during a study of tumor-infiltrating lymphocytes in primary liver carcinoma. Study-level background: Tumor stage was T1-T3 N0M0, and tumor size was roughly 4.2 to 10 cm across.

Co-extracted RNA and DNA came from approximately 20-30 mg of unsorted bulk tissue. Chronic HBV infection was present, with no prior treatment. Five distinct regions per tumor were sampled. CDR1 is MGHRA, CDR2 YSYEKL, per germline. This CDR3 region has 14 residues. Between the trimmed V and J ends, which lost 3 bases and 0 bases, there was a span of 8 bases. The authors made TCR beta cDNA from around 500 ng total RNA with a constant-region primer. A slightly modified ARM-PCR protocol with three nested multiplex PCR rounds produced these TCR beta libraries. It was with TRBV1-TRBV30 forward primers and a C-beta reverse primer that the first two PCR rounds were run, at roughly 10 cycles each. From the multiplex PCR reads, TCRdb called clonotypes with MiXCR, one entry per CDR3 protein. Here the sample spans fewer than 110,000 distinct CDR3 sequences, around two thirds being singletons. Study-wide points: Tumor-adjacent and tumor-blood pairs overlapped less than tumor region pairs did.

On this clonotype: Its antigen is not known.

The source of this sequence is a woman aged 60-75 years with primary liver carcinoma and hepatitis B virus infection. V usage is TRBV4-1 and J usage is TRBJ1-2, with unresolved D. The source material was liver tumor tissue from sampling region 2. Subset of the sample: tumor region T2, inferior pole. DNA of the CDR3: TGCGCCAGCAGCCATGTTGGGACTAACTATGGCTACACCTTC. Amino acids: CASSHVGTNYGYTF.